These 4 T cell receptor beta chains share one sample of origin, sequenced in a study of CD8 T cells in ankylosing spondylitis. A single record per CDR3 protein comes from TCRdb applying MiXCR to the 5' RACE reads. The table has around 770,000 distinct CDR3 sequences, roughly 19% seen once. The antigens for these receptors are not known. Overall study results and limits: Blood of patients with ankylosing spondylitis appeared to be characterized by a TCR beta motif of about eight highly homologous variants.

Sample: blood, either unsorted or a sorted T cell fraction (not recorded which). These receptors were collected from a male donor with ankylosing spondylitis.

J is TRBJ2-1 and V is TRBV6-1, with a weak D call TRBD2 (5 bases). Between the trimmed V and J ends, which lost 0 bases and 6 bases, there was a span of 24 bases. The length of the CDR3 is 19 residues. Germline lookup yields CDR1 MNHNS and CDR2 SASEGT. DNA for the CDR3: TGTGCCAGCAGTGAAGCCCCCGGTAGAAGATCGGGCGGGTCCAATGAGCAGTTCTTC. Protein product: CASSEAPGRRSGGSNEQFF.

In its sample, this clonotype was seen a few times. The CDR3 DNA is TGCGCCAGCAGCCAGGACCGACAGGGGTTTTACGAGCAGTACTTC. It is translated as CASSQDRQGFYEQYF. This chain links TRBV4-1 with TRBJ2-7; 8 bases align to TRBD1. CDR3 length equals 15 residues. Trimming at V came to 3 bases and at J to 4 bases, leaving 8 bases not matched to a gene. Germline-derived CDR1 and CDR2 are MGHRA and YSYEKL.

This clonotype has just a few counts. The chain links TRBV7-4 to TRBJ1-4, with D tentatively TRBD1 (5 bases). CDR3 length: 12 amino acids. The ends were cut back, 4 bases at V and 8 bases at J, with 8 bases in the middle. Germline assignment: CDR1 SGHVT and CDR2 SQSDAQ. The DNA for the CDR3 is TGTGCCAGCAGCTCCCGGGGCGAAAAACTGTTTTTT. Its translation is CASSSRGEKLFF.

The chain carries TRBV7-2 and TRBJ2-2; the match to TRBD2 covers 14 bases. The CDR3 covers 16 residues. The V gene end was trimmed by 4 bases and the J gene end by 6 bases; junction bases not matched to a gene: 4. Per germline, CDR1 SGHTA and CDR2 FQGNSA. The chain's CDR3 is CASSSKGLAGAGELFF. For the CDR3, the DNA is TGTGCCAGCAGCTCGAAGGGACTAGCGGGGGCCGGGGAGCTGTTTTTT.